Below, 7 T cell receptor beta chains from the same sample are listed, as sequenced in a study of blood T cells in healthy people across ages. Alongside a J-beta primer mix, a sample-barcoded 5' primer served in a second PCR lasting roughly 7 to 11 cycles. TCRdb itself ran the 5' RACE reads through MiXCR, one entry per CDR3 protein. Among some 550,000 distinct CDR3 sequences, about 45% were seen once, and the ten largest hold about 26%. Sequences were obtained from blood. The receptors were gathered from a man of 80 years or more in good health.

The V call is TRBV7-2, the J call TRBJ2-1, with D possibly being TRBD2 (6 bases). This CDR3 region has 14 residues. The V end was cut by 5 bases, the J end by 9 bases, with 17 bases between. Germline V lookup: CDR1 SGHTA, CDR2 FQGNSA. The CDR3 nucleotides read TGTGCCAGCAGCGCAAGTGGGCGGGGTAGTGAGCAGTTCTTC. Translated: CASSASGRGSEQFF.

The chain carries TRBV20-1 and TRBJ1-5; 7 positions match TRBD1. Germline CDR1 reads DFQATT; CDR2 reads SNEGSKA (reference sequence). V shed 3 bases and J 6 bases; nucleotides not matched to a gene: 5. The CDR3 is made up of 13 amino acids. CDR3 sequence reads: CSASLTGTQPQHF. The CDR3, as DNA: TGCAGTGCTAGCCTGACAGGGACTCAGCCCCAGCATTTT.

This clonotype occurred many times. J is TRBJ2-3 and V is TRBV7-3, with D possibly being TRBD2 (5 bases). This CDR3 spans 15 amino acids. The ends were cut back, 2 bases at V and 5 bases at J, with 14 bases in the middle. Germline CDR1 is SGHTA and CDR2 is FQGTGA. CDR3 bases: TGTGCCAGCAGCTTAGCCTTGGGCGCGGGAGATACGCAGTATTTT. Translating gives CASSLALGAGDTQYF.

The sample holds a few counts of this clonotype. The gene calls are TRBV15 and TRBJ2-1; TRBD2 agrees at 8 bases. The junction had 6 bases not matched to a gene; V was cut back by 0 bases and J by 8 bases. CDR1 and CDR2 from the germline V gene are LNHNV and YYDKDF (reference sequence). The CDR3 loop spans 15 amino acids. The DNA for the CDR3 is TGTGCCACCAGCAGAGATGTGGCGGGGGGCGATGAGCAGTTCTTC. Translating gives CATSRDVAGGDEQFF.

A single count supports this clonotype. The genes are TRBV6-2 or TRBV6-3 and TRBJ2-1; D remains unclear. The V end lost 4 bases, the J end lost 3 bases, and 13 bases lay between the germline ends. The germline CDR1 and CDR2 sequences are MNHEY and SVGEGT. CDR3 size: 15 residues. CDR3 DNA: TGTGCCAGCAGTTCGGGCTGGAATAACTACAATGAGCAGTTCTTC. Its translation is CASSSGWNNYNEQFF.

Only a few counts were recorded for this clonotype. The chain recombines TRBV10-1 with TRBJ2-5; D is tentatively TRBD1 or TRBD2 (6 bases each). V lost 3 bases to trimming and J lost 2 bases, with 13 bases between them. The length of the CDR3 is 15 residues. Germline V gene data show CDR1 as WNHNN and CDR2 as SYGVQD (reference sequence). The CDR3 region has the DNA TGCGCCAGCAGTGAAGGGGGGATTCGGCAAGAGACCCAGTACTTC. It codes for CASSEGGIRQETQYF.

The chain has TRBV4-3 and TRBJ2-7, with D tentatively TRBD1 or TRBD2 (5 bases each). CDR1 is LGHNA, CDR2 YSLEER, per germline. CDR3 length: 16 amino acids. Trimming cost V 3 bases and J 2 bases, with 17 bases left between them. The CDR3: CASSHASGQSTYEQYF. As DNA, the CDR3 is TGCGCCAGCAGCCATGCCTCGGGGCAGTCAACCTACGAGCAGTACTTC.